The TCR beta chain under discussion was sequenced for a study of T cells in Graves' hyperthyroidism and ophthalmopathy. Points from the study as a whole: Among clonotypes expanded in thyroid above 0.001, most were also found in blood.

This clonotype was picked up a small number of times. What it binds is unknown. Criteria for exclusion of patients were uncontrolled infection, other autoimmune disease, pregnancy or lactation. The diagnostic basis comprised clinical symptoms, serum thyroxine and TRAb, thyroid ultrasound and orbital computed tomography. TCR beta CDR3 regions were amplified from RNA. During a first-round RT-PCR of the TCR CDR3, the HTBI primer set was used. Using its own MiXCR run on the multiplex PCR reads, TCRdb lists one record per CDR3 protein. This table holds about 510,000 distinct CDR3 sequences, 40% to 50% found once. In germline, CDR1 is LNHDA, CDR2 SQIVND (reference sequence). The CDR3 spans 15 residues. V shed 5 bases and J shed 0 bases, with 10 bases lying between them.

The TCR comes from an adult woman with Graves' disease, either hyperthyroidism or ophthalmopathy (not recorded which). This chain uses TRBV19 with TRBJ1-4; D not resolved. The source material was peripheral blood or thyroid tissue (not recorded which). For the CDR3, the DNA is TGTGCCAGTAGTCAAGACCGTGCAACTAATGAAAAACTGTTTTTT. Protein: CASSQDRATNEKLFF.